The text below deals with one TCR beta chain. The antigen remains unidentified. In the original processing: ImmunoSEQ supplied junction-only sequences lacking quality scores, so filtering was different. Assay used: immunoSEQ multiplex PCR; TCRdb lists only in-frame clones, some missing. The DNA gave D and trimming, while V, J and clone size come from that table. This sample has under 850,000 clones, with around 93% found just once. This sample is part of a study of shared clonotypes between healthy human individuals. Trimming cost V 4 bases and J 0 bases, with 7 bases left between them. Germline-derived CDR1 and CDR2 are SEHNR and FQNEAQ (reference sequence). CDR3 size: 13 residues. Study-level results: The study generally estimated greater richness for naive than memory subsets.

Naive CD8 cells lacked CD45RO, underwent positive selection for CCR7 and left out terminally differentiated effector memory CD45RA+ cells. The chain recombines TRBV7-9 with TRBJ2-7; D uncertain. Sequenced: naive CD8+ T cells sorted from blood. This receptor was identified in a man younger than 40 in good health. In DNA, the CDR3 is TGTGCCAGCAGCTCGCTACCCTCCTACGAGCAGTACTTC. This encodes CASSSLPSYEQYF.